The present T cell receptor beta chain was sequenced within a study of T cell repertoires in cytomegalovirus infection. Study details: Through public TCR beta signatures, both CMV infection and matching HLA type were indicated. Notes on the study in general: CMV-specific TCR beta clonotypes restricted by HLA-C dominated the ex vivo response.

TCRdb re-derived calls from the reads in MiXCR, one entry per CDR3 protein. The sample has more than 85,000 distinct CDR3 sequences; about 17% are singletons. The table lists this clonotype with a few counts. Its target is unknown. V lost 2 bases and J 3 bases, leaving 17 bases between the germline ends. The germline V gene has CDR1 SQVTM and CDR2 ANQGSEA. This CDR3 is built from 15 residues. Sequenced sample: PBMCs. The source of this sequence is a human donor in good health (CMV status not recorded). Some clones in this sample may be carry-over from other donors' samples. J is TRBJ2-7 and V is TRBV29-1, with D unresolved. In DNA, the CDR3 is TGCAGCGTTGAAACCGACGGAGCCACCCTCTACGAGCAGTACTTC. It yields the protein CSVETDGATLYEQYF.